This TCR beta chain stems from a study of OX40 agonist ivuxolimab in advanced cancers. Study-wide background: Ivuxolimab, an agonistic anti-OX40 (CD134) antibody, was given to patients. Study results and caveats: The CD4+ and CD8+ T cells in the blood had expanded clonally by week 6 at 0.1 to 3.0 mg/kg.

Clones were sequenced by immunoSEQ multiplex PCR, and TCRdb holds only the in-frame ones, with some missing. The sample has almost 50,000 clones, approximately 81% seen once. On this clone: Its specificity is not known.

Germline V gives CDR1 LNHDA, CDR2 SQIVND (reference sequence). J was trimmed by 4 bases and V by 4 bases; bases with no gene match: 5. The CDR3 contains 14 residues. Here the sequenced sample was CD4+ or CD8+ T cells sorted from blood, taken in a trial of the OX40 agonist ivuxolimab. The chain couples TRBV19 to TRBJ1-2, with 8 bases aligning to TRBD1. The sequence came from an adult with an advanced solid tumor such as melanoma, head and neck, liver or kidney cancer. The CDR3 DNA follows: TGTGCCAGTAGTACAGGACAGGGTTTCTATGGCTACACCTTC. It is translated as CASSTGQGFYGYTF.